The clone carrying this T cell receptor beta chain ranks as large (0.1 to 1%). Its antigen is as yet unknown. This CDR3 is built from 14 residues. V was cut by 9 bases and J by 0 bases, with 15 bases left in between. Germline-derived CDR1 and CDR2 are SGDLS and YYNGEE. The data were obtained in a study of T cells in localized non-small cell lung cancer. Regarding the study as a whole: Measurement of T cell clonality placed uninvolved adjacent lung highest, above the level in tumor. Sequencing covered just one tumor region, so heterogeneity cannot be ruled out.

Using immunoSEQ multiplex PCR, the repertoire was profiled, and TCRdb retains in-frame clones only, with some absent. The repertoire consists of about 1,200 clones, with about 14% occurring once and the leading ten covering about 26%. The material was normal lung tissue next to the tumor, obtained before any cancer treatment. This receptor was obtained from a male donor aged 60 or older with stage I lung adenocarcinoma. The J gene is TRBJ1-1, the V gene TRBV9; D is ambiguous. The CDR3 region has the DNA TGTGCCACCCATAGGCAGGCGCTGAACACTGAAGCTTTCTTT. Its protein is CATHRQALNTEAFF.